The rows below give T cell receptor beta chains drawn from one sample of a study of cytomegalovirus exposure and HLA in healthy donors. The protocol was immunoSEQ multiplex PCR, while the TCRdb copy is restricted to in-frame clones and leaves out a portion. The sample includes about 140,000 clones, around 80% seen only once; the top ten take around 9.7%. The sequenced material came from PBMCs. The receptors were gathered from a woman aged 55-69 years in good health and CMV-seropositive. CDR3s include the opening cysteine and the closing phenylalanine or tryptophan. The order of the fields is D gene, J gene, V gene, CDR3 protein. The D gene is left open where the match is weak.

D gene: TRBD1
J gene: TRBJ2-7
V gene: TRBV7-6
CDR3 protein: CASSFEGGDYEQYF

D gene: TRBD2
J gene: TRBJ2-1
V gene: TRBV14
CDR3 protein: CASSQGTSGLYNEQFF

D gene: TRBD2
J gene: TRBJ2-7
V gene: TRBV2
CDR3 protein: CASSEGLAGVSLVYEQYF

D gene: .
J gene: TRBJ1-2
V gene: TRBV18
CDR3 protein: CASSQAGVYGYTF

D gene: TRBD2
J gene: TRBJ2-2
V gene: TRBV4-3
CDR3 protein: CASSQGTGTSRYTGELFF

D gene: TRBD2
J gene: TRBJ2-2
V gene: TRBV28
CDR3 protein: CASSLLGTSGPGELFF

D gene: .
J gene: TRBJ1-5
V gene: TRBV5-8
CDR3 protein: CASSLQGNQPQHF

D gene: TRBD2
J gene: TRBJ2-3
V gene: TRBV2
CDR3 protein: CASSVAGGPNTDTQYF

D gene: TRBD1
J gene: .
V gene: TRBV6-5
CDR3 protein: CASSYQGASYEQYF

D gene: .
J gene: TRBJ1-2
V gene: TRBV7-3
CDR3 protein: CASSLGQGNYGYTF

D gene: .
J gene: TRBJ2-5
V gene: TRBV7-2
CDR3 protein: CASRYGGATQETQYF

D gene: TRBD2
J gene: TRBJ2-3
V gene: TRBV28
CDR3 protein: CASSSTSGRASGTDTQYF

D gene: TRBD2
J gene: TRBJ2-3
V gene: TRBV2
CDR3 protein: CASSEFSGRASDTQYF

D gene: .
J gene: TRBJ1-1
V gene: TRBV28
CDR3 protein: CASRARLNTEAFF

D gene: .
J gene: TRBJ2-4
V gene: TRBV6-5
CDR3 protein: CASSYSFSSAKNIQYF

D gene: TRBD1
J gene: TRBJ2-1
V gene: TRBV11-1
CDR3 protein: CASSPGTGEREQFF

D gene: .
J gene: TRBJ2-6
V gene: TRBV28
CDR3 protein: CASSFPMTYVLTF

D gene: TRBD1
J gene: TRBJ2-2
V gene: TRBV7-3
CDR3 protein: CASSLTPPYPQGARTGELFF

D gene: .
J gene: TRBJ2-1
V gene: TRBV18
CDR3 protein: CASSPLVSPSSEGDEQFF

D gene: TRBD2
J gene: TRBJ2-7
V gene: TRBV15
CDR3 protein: CATSRGGLAGVGEQYF

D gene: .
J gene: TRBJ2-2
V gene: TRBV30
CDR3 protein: CAWSARPAGNGELFF

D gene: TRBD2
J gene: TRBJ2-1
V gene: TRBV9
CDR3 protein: CASSALAGNSIKQFF

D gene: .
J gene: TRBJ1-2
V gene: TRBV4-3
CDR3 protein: CASSQDGVGGAGGYTF

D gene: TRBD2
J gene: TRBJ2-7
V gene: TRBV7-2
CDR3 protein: CASSLRDYYEQYF

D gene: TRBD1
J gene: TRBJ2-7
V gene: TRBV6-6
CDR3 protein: CASSYRDRDSEQYF

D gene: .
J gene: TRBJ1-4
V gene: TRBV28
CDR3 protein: CASSSPGISNEKLFF

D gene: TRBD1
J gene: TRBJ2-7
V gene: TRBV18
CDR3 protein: CASSPTGTGVGEQYF

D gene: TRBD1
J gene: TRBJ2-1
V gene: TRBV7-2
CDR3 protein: CASSLEGQGYNEQFF

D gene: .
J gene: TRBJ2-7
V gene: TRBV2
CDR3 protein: CASSVPEQADHYEQYF

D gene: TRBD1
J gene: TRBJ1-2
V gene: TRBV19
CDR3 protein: CATRLPGQGRFGYTF

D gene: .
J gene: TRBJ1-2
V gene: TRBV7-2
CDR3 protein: CASTPFDLEGYTF

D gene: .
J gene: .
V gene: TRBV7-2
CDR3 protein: CASSLVFGSSYEQYF

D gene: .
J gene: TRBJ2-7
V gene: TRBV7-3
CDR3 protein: CASSLQTGGPYEQYF

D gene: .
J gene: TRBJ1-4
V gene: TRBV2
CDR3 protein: CASSGEAEGKLFF

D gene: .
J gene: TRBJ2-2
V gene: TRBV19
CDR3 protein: CASGKQGAPNTGELFF

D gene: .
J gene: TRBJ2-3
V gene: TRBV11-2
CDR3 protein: CASSALTSTDTQYF

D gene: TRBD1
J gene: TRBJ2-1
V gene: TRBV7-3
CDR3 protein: CASSLIGTGANNEQFF

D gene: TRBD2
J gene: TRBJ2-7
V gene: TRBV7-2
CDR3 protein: CASSLAQTSSYEQYF

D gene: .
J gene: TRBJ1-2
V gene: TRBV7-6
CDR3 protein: CASSRGFGNYGYTF

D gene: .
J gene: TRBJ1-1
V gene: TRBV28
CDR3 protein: CASTLLNTEAFF

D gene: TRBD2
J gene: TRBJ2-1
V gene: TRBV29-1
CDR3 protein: CSVGRGNNEQFF

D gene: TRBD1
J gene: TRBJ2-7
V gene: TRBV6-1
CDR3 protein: CASSTGQGAYEQYF

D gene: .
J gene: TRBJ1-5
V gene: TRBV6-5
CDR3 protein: CASRQSLYNQPQHF

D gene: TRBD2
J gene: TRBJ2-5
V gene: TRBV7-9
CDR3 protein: CASSLGGSGGARQETQYF

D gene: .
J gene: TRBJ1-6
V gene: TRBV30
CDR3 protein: CAWLAPGPNSPLHF

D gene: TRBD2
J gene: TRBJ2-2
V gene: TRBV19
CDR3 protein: CASSRGLAGVAGELFF

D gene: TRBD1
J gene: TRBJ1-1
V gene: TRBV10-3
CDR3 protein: CATWTGPGVAFF

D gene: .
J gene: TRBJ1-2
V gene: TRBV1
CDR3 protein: CTSSQRQDSCGYTF

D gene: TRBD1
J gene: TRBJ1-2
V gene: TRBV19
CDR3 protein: CASSPPAWTGNNYGYTF